This TCR beta chain was captured in a study of blood T cells in healthy people across ages. V dropped 8 bases and J dropped 7; count of bases not matched to a gene: 7. CDR1 is SEHNR and CDR2 is FQNEAQ in the germline V gene (reference sequence). The CDR3 loop spans 14 amino acids. A second PCR, run for about 7 to 12 cycles, used a sample-barcoded 5' primer plus a J-beta primer mix. TCRdb fed the 5' RACE reads into MiXCR, producing one record per CDR3 protein. Among more than 550,000 distinct CDR3 sequences listed, around a fifth were seen once. Each sample yielded at least 5 micrograms of PBMC total RNA.

This chain links TRBV7-9 with TRBJ2-1, with 11 bases fitting TRBD1. Material: blood. The sequence came from a man in his sixties or seventies in good health. The CDR3 loop is CASCPGQGANEQFF. CDR3 nucleotide sequence: TGTGCCAGCTGCCCCGGACAGGGGGCTAATGAGCAGTTCTTC.